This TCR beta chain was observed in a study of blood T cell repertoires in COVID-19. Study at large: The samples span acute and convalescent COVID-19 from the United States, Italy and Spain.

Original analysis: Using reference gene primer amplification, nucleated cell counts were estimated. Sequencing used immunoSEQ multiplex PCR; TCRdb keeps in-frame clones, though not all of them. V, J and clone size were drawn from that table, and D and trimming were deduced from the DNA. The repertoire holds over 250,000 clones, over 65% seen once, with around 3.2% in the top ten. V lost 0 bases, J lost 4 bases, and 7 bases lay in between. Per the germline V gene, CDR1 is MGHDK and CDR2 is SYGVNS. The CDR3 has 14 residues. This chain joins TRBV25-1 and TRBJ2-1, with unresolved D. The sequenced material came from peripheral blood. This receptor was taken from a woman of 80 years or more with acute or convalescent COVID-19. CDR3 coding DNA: TGTGCCAGCAGTGAATATATGAGTTACAATGAGCAGTTCTTC. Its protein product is CASSEYMSYNEQFF. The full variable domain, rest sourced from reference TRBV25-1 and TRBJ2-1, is EADIYQTPRYLVIGTGKKITLECSQTMGHDKMYWYQQDPGMELHLIHYSYGVNSTEKGDLSSESTVSRIRTEHFPLTLESARPSHTSQYLCASSEYMSYNEQFFGPGTRLTVL.